Listed below are T cell receptor beta chains from one sample, sequenced in a study of blood T cell repertoires in COVID-19. Profiled with immunoSEQ multiplex PCR; TCRdb holds only in-frame clones, not every one. The sample includes some 150,000 clones, approximately 86% of them seen just once. Sequencing was carried out using peripheral blood. The receptors come from a man aged 55 to 69 who had recovered from COVID-19. The CDR3 runs from the conserved cysteine through the conserved F or W. D genes are given only for firm matches. For some rows the clone size is stated as once, few or many, or as a class when expanded; others skip it.

clone_size	cdr3_length	v_call	d_call	j_call	cdr3_aa	cdr3_nt
-	15	TRBV15	TRBD1	TRBJ1-1	CATSRAYTGDTEAFF	TGTGCCACCAGCAGAGCCTACACAGGGGATACTGAAGCTTTCTTT
few	16	TRBV5-6	TRBD2	TRBJ2-7	CASSRLSGGTYYEQYF	TGTGCCAGCAGCCGTCTTAGCGGGGGGACTTATTACGAGCAGTACTTC
-	13	TRBV7-2	-	TRBJ2-4	CASSLAEGAIQYF	TGTGCCAGCAGCTTAGCAGAGGGCGCCATTCAGTACTTC
-	12	TRBV6-6	-	TRBJ2-1	CASSPGGYEQFF	TGTGCCAGCAGCCCTGGGGGGTACGAGCAGTTCTTC
-	12	TRBV3-1/TRBV3-2	-	TRBJ2-7	CASSQPQGWQYF	TGTGCCAGCAGCCAACCCCAGGGTTGGCAGTACTTC
-	14	TRBV5-4	-	TRBJ2-3	CASSLELGTDTQYF	TGTGCCAGCAGCTTGGAACTAGGCACAGATACGCAGTATTTT
-	13	TRBV5-6	TRBD1	TRBJ1-4	CASSSDRTEKLFF	TGTGCCAGCAGCTCGGACAGGACTGAAAAACTGTTTTTT
-	16	TRBV27	-	TRBJ2-3	CASSFSGLLGTDTQYF	TGTGCCAGCAGTTTTTCTGGACTACTTGGCACAGATACGCAGTATTTT
-	15	TRBV6-5	TRBD2	TRBJ2-5	CASTRTSGDNEAQYF	TGTGCCAGCACTAGGACTAGCGGTGATAATGAGGCCCAGTACTTC
-	15	TRBV5-5	-	TRBJ1-1	CASSSEGGGNTEAFF	TGTGCCAGCAGCTCGGAGGGCGGCGGAAACACTGAAGCTTTCTTT
-	13	TRBV18	-	TRBJ1-1	CASSTDSNTEAFF	TGTGCCAGCTCAACCGACAGCAACACTGAAGCTTTCTTT